What follows are 30 T cell receptor beta chains derived from one specimen sequenced in a study of PD-L1 blockade in urothelial cancer. Generated by immunoSEQ multiplex PCR, the TCRdb table keeps only in-frame clones and is missing some. Of fewer than 35,000 clones in the sample, approximately 79% were seen once. Sequenced here: PBMCs, sampled around atezolizumab (anti-PD-L1) treatment. These receptor sequences come from a man aged 50 to 59 with urothelial cancer.

The chain recombines TRBV18 with TRBJ2-2; TRBD1 aligns across 8 bases. This CDR3 region has 15 residues. V was clipped by 4 bases and J by 1 base; unmatched bases: 2. CDR1 and CDR2 from the germline V gene are KGHSH and LQKENI. For the CDR3, the DNA is TGTGCCAGCTCACTCGGACAGGGGAACACCGGGGAGCTGTTTTTT. Translation gives CASSLGQGNTGELFF.

The V call is TRBV5-1, the J call TRBJ1-2, with no clear D. The V gene's germline CDR1 is SGHRS and CDR2 YFSETQ. CDR3 length: 14 amino acids. Trimming removed 6 bases at V and 0 bases at J, with 12 bases between. Written as DNA, the CDR3 is TGCGCCAGCACTTTACACAGTACTAACTATGGCTACACCTTC. Its translation: CASTLHSTNYGYTF.

The rearrangement links TRBV7-9 to TRBJ2-7, with 14 bases matching TRBD2. Germline CDR1 and CDR2: SEHNR and FQNEAQ (reference sequence). The CDR3 length is 18 residues. J gave up 2 bases and V 5 bases, and 11 bases lay outside the gene matches. DNA of the CDR3: TGTGCCAGCAGCCGGCCGACTAGCGGGAGGGCCTCTGCCTACGAGCAGTACTTC. Translation: CASSRPTSGRASAYEQYF.

The V call is TRBV5-1, the J call TRBJ2-7; weak D call: TRBD1 (6 bases). The CDR3 sequence is 17 residues long. Germline V gene lookup returns CDR1 SGHRS and CDR2 YFSETQ. Trimming removed 1 base from V and 3 bases from J, with 20 bases in between. In nucleotides, the CDR3 is TGCGCCAGCAGCTTGAAGTCGCTCGGACAGCCTGGCTACGAGCAGTACTTC. As protein: CASSLKSLGQPGYEQYF.

J is TRBJ2-3 and V is TRBV4-1, with 7 bases matching TRBD2. The CDR3 covers 14 residues. V trimming: 6 bases; J trimming: 5 bases; junction bases outside the gene matches: 8. From germline, CDR1 is MGHRA and CDR2 YSYEKL. The CDR3 loop reads CASRLTSVGDTQYF. The CDR3 coding sequence is TGCGCCAGCAGGCTTACTAGCGTCGGAGATACGCAGTATTTT.

The chain couples TRBV5-1 to TRBJ1-2; 9 bases line up with TRBD1. Germline lookup yields CDR1 SGHRS and CDR2 YFSETQ. The V and J ends lost 4 bases and 13 bases, in that order; junction bases with no gene match: 11. The CDR3 is made up of 13 amino acids. The DNA of the CDR3 is TGCGCCAGCAGCCAGGGGACAGGGACGTTGTTCACCTTC. Translating gives CASSQGTGTLFTF.

The chain joins TRBV19 to TRBJ2-2; 9 bases line up with TRBD2. This CDR3 comprises 16 residues. The V gene end was trimmed by 3 bases and the J gene end by 0 bases; junction bases not matched to a gene: 2. Germline V gene lookup returns CDR1 LNHDA and CDR2 SQIVND (reference sequence). CDR3 coding DNA: TGTGCCAGTAGTATCCTAGCGGGAACGAACACCGGGGAGCTGTTTTTT. Protein product: CASSILAGTNTGELFF.

This clone was picked up a small number of times. J is TRBJ2-3 and V is TRBV18, with D maybe TRBD2 (5 bases). V dropped 3 bases and J dropped 1 base, with 11 bases sitting between them. CDR3 length: 15 amino acids. The germline gives CDR1 KGHSH, CDR2 LQKENI. CDR3: CASSPATTGTDTQYF. CDR3 sequence (DNA): TGTGCCAGCTCACCCGCGACTACCGGCACAGATACGCAGTATTTT.

About this clone: The junction departs from the called germline gene at one end, perhaps through a read error. This chain links TRBV11-1 with TRBJ2-1; 7 bases map to TRBD2. Germline CDR1 reads SGHAT; CDR2 reads FQDESV (reference sequence). This CDR3 spans 16 amino acids. CDR3 DNA sequence: TGTGCCAGCAGTTCGACTCAACTCGTATGGCGGGCGGGGGTGATCTTC. This sequence encodes CASSSTQLVWRAGVIF.

The CDR3: CASRRQANTEAFF. CDR3 coding DNA: TGTGCCAGTAGAAGGCAGGCGAACACTGAAGCTTTCTTT. The chain uses TRBV19 and TRBJ1-1; no reliable D call. The CDR3 consists of 13 residues. Germline values: CDR1 LNHDA, CDR2 SQIVND (reference sequence). V was shortened by 6 bases and J by 1 base, with 9 bases between the two germline ends.

The chain is built from TRBV9 and TRBJ1-1, with D perhaps TRBD1 (6 bases). CDR3 size: 13 residues. Germline V lookup: CDR1 SGDLS, CDR2 YYNGEE. The germline V and J ends were trimmed by 3 bases and 11 bases, with 17 bases remaining between them. CDR3: CASSDNGGASAFF. CDR3 DNA sequence: TGTGCCAGCAGCGACAATGGGGGGGCAAGCGCTTTCTTT.

The genes are TRBV19 and TRBJ2-1, with D uncertain. Germline CDR1 is LNHDA and CDR2 is SQIVND (reference sequence). The CDR3 consists of 14 residues. Between the trimmed V and J ends, which lost 5 bases and 5 bases, there was a span of 13 bases. In DNA, the CDR3 is TGTGCCAGTAGTGGCGGTTCCTGGAACAATGAGCAGTTCTTC. Its translation: CASSGGSWNNEQFF.

CDR3 in amino acids: CASSIGGLTGLEGNQPQHF. In DNA form, the CDR3 reads TGTGCCAGTAGTATAGGAGGGCTAACAGGGCTCGAGGGCAATCAGCCCCAGCATTTT. The rearrangement links TRBV19 to TRBJ1-5; perhaps TRBD1 as D (6 bases). The CDR3 consists of 19 residues. Trimming cost V 1 base and J 2 bases, with 21 bases left between them. Germline CDR1 LNHDA, CDR2 SQIVND (reference sequence).

This clone was seen only a few times. CDR3 sequence: CASSTSGGVKLLFF. CDR3 in DNA: TGTGCCAGTAGTACCTCGGGAGGGGTGAAGTTGCTTTTCTTT. The chain has TRBV19 and TRBJ1-1; D is possibly TRBD1 (5 bases). Germline CDR1 and CDR2: LNHDA and SQIVND (reference sequence). This CDR3 region has 14 residues. V lost 4 bases to trimming and J lost 13 bases, with 22 bases between them.

The V gene is TRBV5-1, the J gene TRBJ2-1, with 11 bases that match TRBD1. Germline values: CDR1 SGHRS, CDR2 YFSETQ. This CDR3 is built from 15 residues. The trim removed 3 bases at V and 9 bases at J, leaving 8 bases unmatched. The CDR3 here is CASSSLDRGQSEQFF. CDR3 in DNA: TGCGCCAGCAGCTCACTGGACAGGGGGCAAAGTGAGCAGTTCTTC.

The V gene is TRBV2, the J gene TRBJ1-1; 11 bases fit TRBD1. This CDR3 region has 15 residues. Germline V gives CDR1 SNHLY, CDR2 FYNNEI. J was trimmed by 8 bases and V by 7 bases; bases with no gene match: 12. CDR3 DNA sequence: TGTGCCAGCACCTGGGAGGGGACAGGGGGACGAGAAGCTTTCTTT. Translated: CASTWEGTGGREAFF.

The chain joins TRBV10-1 to TRBJ1-3; D is ambiguous. CDR1 is WNHNN, CDR2 SYGVQD, per germline (reference sequence). V lost 4 bases and J lost 0, with 7 bases in between. There are 14 residues in the CDR3. Written as DNA, the CDR3 is TGCGCCAGCAGTGGAGGCAGCTCTGGAAACACCATATATTTT. Its protein is CASSGGSSGNTIYF.

The chain carries TRBV13 and TRBJ2-7, with 10 bases fitting TRBD2. The CDR3 has 15 residues. Trimming removed 8 bases from V and 6 bases from J; junction bases left unmatched: 13. Germline CDR1 and CDR2: PRHDT and FYEKMQ (reference sequence). CDR3 coding DNA: TGTGCCAGCGGGTTCTTAGCGGGGGGAGGCGTCGAGCAGTACGTC. The encoded protein is CASGFLAGGGVEQYV.

The J gene is TRBJ2-1, the V gene TRBV19, with D possibly being TRBD2 (6 bases). This CDR3 region has 15 residues. Trimming shortened V by 3 bases and J by 0 bases, and 9 bases separated the two germline ends. Germline V CDR1 and CDR2: LNHDA, SQIVND (reference sequence). This chain's CDR3 is CASSISGDSYNEQFF. CDR3 bases: TGTGCCAGTAGTATCTCGGGGGACTCCTACAATGAGCAGTTCTTC.

The chain has TRBV2 and TRBJ1-5; D gene uncertain. V lost 6 bases, J lost 4 bases, and 13 bases lay in between. Germline assignment: CDR1 SNHLY and CDR2 FYNNEI. The CDR3 is 14 residues long. Written as DNA, the CDR3 is TGTGCCAGCAGGACCGGGGTGTCAAATCAGCCCCAGCATTTT. Translating it yields CASRTGVSNQPQHF. The full variable domain, rest sourced from reference TRBV2 and TRBJ1-5, is EPEVTQTPSHQVTQMGQEVILRCVPISNHLYFYWYRQILGQKVEFLVSFYNNEISEKSEIFDDQFSVERPDGSNFTLKIRSTKLEDSAMYFCASRTGVSNQPQHFGDGTRLSIL.

The chain employs TRBV5-1 and TRBJ2-1, with 9 positions matching TRBD1. V shed 7 bases, J shed 7 bases, and the junction held 9 bases outside the gene matches. The CDR3 contains 14 residues. The germline CDR1 and CDR2 sequences are SGHRS and YFSETQ. CDR3 bases: TGCGCCAGCCGGGCCGGGACAGGGAGTAATGAGCAGTTCTTC. It translates to CASRAGTGSNEQFF.

V usage is TRBV12-2 and J usage is TRBJ2-5; the D segment call TRBD1 is taken from the table without a DNA check. TRBV12-2 is a pseudogene. The CDR3 totals 16 residues. The CDR3 spells CASRLVPPTSLETQYF. As DNA, the CDR3 is TGTGCAAGTCGCTTAGTCCCCCCGACAAGTTTGGAGACCCAGTACTTC.

The chain combines TRBV5-5 with TRBJ2-1, with 7 bases matching TRBD2. J gave up 8 bases and V 0 bases, and 11 bases lay outside the gene matches. The CDR3 has 16 amino acids. The germline gives CDR1 SGHKS, CDR2 YYEKEE (reference sequence). CDR3 nucleotides: TGTGCCAGCAGCTTGGAGCCTGGCGGGAGTGGCTATGAGCAGTTCTTC. It specifies CASSLEPGGSGYEQFF.

The chain recombines TRBV5-8 with TRBJ1-1; D ambiguous. Germline CDR1 reads SGHTS; CDR2 reads YDEGEE. This CDR3 region has 12 residues. V shed 2 bases and J shed 7 bases, with 9 bases lying between them. The CDR3 loop reads CASSLTGDEAFF. The CDR3 bases are TGTGCCAGCAGCTTAACGGGAGATGAAGCTTTCTTT.

The genes are TRBV5-1 and TRBJ2-2; 7 bases align to TRBD1. V shed 0 bases, J shed 3 bases, and the junction held 5 bases outside the gene matches. CDR1 SGHRS and CDR2 YFSETQ come from the germline V gene. The CDR3 contains 16 residues. Here the CDR3 reads CASSLGRDSYTGELFF. CDR3 DNA: TGCGCCAGCAGCTTGGGCCGGGACAGCTACACCGGGGAGCTGTTTTTT.

The sample holds a few counts of this clone. V and J are TRBV2 and TRBJ1-2; a possible D gene is TRBD1 (5 bases). This CDR3 comprises 14 residues. Trimming shortened V by 4 bases and J by 5 bases, and 14 bases separated the two germline ends. Germline assignment: CDR1 SNHLY and CDR2 FYNNEI. CDR3 in amino acids: CASSGETDRYGYTF. CDR3 in DNA: TGTGCCAGCAGTGGAGAGACAGACAGATATGGCTACACCTTC.

The chain couples TRBV19 to TRBJ2-2; D not certain. V lost 0 bases, J lost 7 bases, and 12 bases lay in between. This CDR3 contains 15 residues. Germline CDR1 is LNHDA and CDR2 is SQIVND (reference sequence). The CDR3 loop is CASSIDPLRVGELFF. CDR3 bases: TGTGCCAGTAGTATAGATCCCCTTCGGGTCGGGGAGCTGTTTTTT.

The V gene is TRBV5-4, the J gene TRBJ2-7; TRBD1 matches 7 bases. This CDR3 contains 14 residues. J lost 3 bases, V lost 3 bases, and 6 bases had no gene match. Germline CDR1 is SGHNT and CDR2 is YYREEE (reference sequence). CDR3 sequence (DNA): TGTGCCAGCAGCTACCCGGGGACAGTCTACGAGCAGTACTTC. Encoded protein: CASSYPGTVYEQYF.

This rearrangement joins TRBV11-2 to TRBJ2-4; 9 nucleotides match TRBD2. Germline V gene sequence: CDR1 SGHAT, CDR2 FQNNGV. The junction had 3 bases not matched to a gene; V was cut back by 2 bases and J by 1 base. The CDR3 covers 16 residues. CDR3 in DNA: TGTGCCAGCAGCTTACCCGCGGGGGGGGCCAAAAACATTCAGTACTTC. It encodes CASSLPAGGAKNIQYF.

The chain recombines TRBV7-9 with TRBJ1-6; 12 bases match TRBD1. Germline CDR1 reads SEHNR; CDR2 reads FQNEAQ (reference sequence). The CDR3 is made up of 16 amino acids. V was clipped by 2 bases and J by 9 bases; unmatched bases: 5. The CDR3 DNA reads as TGTGCCAGCAGCTTACCGGGACAGGGGGCAGGTTCACCCCTCCACTTT. It is translated as CASSLPGQGAGSPLHF.